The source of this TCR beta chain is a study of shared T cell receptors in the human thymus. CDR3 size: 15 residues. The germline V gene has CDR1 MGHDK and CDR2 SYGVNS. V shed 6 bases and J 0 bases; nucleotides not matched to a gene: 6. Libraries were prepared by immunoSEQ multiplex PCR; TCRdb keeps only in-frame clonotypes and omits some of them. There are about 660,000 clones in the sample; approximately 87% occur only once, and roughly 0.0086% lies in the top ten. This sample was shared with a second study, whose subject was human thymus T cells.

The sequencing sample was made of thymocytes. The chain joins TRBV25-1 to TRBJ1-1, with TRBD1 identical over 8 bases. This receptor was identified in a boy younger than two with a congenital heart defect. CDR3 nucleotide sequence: TGTGCCAGCAGCCTCAGGGGGCGGGTGAACACTGAAGCTTTCTTT. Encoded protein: CASSLRGRVNTEAFF. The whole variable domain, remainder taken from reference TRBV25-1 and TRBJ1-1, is EADIYQTPRYLVIGTGKKITLECSQTMGHDKMYWYQQDPGMELHLIHYSYGVNSTEKGDLSSESTVSRIRTEHFPLTLESARPSHTSQYLCASSLRGRVNTEAFFGQGTRLTVV.